This record looks at one T cell receptor beta chain sequence and its context. The data belong to a study of blood T cell repertoires in COVID-19. As for the study in general: Researchers got acute and convalescent COVID-19 samples from the United States, Italy and Spain. T cells, B-cell-depleted T cells, or PBMCs provided the cDNA or gDNA that served as material.

Trimming left V 1 base short and J 1 base short, with 8 bases between. CDR1 MNHNY and CDR2 SVGAGI come from the germline V gene (reference sequence). The CDR3 length is 15 residues. In the source study's methods: Reference gene primer amplification yielded estimated nucleated cell counts. The data were produced by immunoSEQ multiplex PCR, yet TCRdb's version contains in-frame clones alone and is incomplete. Clonal size and the V and J genes are those of that table, whereas D and trimming came from the DNA. The data hold approximately 100,000 clones, with just under 90% observed a single time. The sequenced material came from peripheral blood. This TCR came from a human donor in a cohort sampled during active COVID-19. J is TRBJ1-5 and V is TRBV6-6, with D perhaps matching TRBD1 (5 bases). The CDR3 sequence is CASSYLGASNQPQHF. As DNA, the CDR3 is TGTGCCAGCAGTTACTTAGGGGCCAGCAATCAGCCCCAGCATTTT.